By frequency in the sample, the clone carrying this T cell receptor beta chain is medium-sized. This CDR3 has 14 amino acids. The V gene lost 5 bases and the J gene lost 5 bases, with 15 bases spanning the gap. The TRBV12-4/TRBJ1-2 clonotypes were amplified using barcode primers with ligated adaptors. TCRdb called the multiplex PCR reads again in MiXCR, with one record for every CDR3 protein. The data contain under 550 distinct CDR3 sequences, 10% to 14% of them singletons. The receptor comes from a female donor with breast cancer. The chain couples TRBV12-3 or TRBV12-4 to TRBJ1-2; no reliable D call. Sequenced material: naive CD4+ T cells sorted from blood. Subset indicated: naive CD4+ T cells, CD4+CD45RA+CD25-. CDR3 protein: CASSRSLGGYGYTF. Written as DNA, the CDR3 is TGTGCCAGCAGTAGGTCTCTCGGAGGGTATGGCTACACCTTC.